This T cell receptor (beta chain) stems from a study of PD-1 blockade in classical Hodgkin lymphoma. The CDR3 runs 8 residues. The V and J ends lost 3 bases and 13 bases respectively, with 4 bases between them. Per the germline V gene, CDR1 is DFQATT and CDR2 is SNEGSKA (reference sequence). All patients relapsed after autologous stem cell transplantation, and brentuximab vedotin exposure varied. In the case of this clone: The antigen is undetermined.

Some clones are missing from TCRdb's copy, which holds only in-frame ones; the method was immunoSEQ multiplex PCR. The data show about 21,000 clones, roughly 72% seen once. Study results and limitations: TCR diversity rose significantly by C4D1 in CD4+ but not CD8+ cells. Reported baseline diversity: healthy donors highest, relapsed/refractory patients lowest. Patients newly diagnosed and complete responders had comparable baseline diversity.

The chain uses TRBV20-1 and TRBJ2-1; the D is unclear. The sequencing used peripheral blood mononuclear cells (PBMCs), collected at baseline. This TCR came from a human donor with classical Hodgkin lymphoma. The CDR3 loop is CSASPQFF. CDR3 in DNA: TGCAGTGCTAGCCCTCAGTTCTTC.